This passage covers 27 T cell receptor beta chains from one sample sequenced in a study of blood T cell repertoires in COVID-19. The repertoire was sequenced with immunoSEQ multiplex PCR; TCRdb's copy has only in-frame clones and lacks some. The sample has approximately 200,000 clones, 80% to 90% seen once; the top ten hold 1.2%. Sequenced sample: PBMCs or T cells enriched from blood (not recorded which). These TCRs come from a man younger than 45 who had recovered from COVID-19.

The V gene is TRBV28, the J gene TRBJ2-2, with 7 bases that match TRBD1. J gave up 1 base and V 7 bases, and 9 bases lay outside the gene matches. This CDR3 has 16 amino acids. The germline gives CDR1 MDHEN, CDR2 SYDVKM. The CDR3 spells CASTIRGTVNTGELFF. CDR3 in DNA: TGTGCCAGCACCATCAGGGGGACAGTGAACACCGGGGAGCTGTTTTTT.

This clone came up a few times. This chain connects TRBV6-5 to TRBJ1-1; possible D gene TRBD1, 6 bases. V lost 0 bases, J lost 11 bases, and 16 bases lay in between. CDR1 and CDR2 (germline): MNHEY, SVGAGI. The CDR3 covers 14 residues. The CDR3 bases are TGTGCCAGCAGTTACTCTACACCGGGACACGGGGCTTTCTTT. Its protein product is CASSYSTPGHGAFF.

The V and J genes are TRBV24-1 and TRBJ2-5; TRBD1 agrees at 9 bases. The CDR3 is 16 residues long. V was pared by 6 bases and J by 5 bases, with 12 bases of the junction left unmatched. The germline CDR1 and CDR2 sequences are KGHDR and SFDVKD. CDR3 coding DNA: TGTGCCACCAGTTCTACGGGACAGGGTTATTTGGAGACCCAGTACTTC. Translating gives CATSSTGQGYLETQYF.

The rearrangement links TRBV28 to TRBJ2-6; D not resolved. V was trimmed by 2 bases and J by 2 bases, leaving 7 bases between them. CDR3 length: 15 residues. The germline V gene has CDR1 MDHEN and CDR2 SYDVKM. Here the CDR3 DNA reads TGTGCCAGCAGTTTAGAGCGTGCTGGGGCCAACGTCCTGACTTTC. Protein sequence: CASSLERAGANVLTF.

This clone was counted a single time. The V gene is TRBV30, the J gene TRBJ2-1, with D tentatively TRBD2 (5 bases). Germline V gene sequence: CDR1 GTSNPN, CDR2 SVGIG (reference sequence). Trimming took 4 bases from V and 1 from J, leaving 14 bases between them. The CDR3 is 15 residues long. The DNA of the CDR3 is TGTGCCTGGATGCTAGCTGACATTTCCTACAATGAGCAGTTCTTC. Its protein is CAWMLADISYNEQFF.

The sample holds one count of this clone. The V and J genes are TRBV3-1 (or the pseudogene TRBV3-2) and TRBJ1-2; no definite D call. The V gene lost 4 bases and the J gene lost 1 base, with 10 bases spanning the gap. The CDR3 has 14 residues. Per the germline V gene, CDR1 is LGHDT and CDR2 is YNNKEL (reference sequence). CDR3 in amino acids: CASSPLPFNYGYTF. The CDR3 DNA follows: TGTGCCAGCAGCCCACTCCCGTTTAACTATGGCTACACCTTC.

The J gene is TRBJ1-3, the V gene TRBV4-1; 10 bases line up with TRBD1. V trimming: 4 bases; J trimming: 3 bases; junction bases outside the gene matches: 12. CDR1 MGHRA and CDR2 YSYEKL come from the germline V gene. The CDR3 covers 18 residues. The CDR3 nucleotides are TGCGCCAGCAGCCGCCTCCCCGGGACAGGGGACTTTGGAAACACCATATATTTT. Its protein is CASSRLPGTGDFGNTIYF.

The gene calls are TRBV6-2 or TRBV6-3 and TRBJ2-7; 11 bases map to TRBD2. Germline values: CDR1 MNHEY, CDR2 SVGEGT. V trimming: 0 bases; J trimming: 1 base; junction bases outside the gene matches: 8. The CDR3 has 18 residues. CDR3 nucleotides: TGTGCCAGCAGTTACTCGTGGGGAGGGACTAGCGGATCCTACGAGCAGTACTTC. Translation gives CASSYSWGGTSGSYEQYF.

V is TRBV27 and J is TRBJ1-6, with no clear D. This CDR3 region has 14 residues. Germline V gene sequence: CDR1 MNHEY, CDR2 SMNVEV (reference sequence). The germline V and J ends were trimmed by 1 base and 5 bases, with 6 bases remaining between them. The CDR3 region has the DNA TGTGCCAGCAGTTTATTGGGCAATAATTCACCCCTCCACTTT. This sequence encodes CASSLLGNNSPLHF.

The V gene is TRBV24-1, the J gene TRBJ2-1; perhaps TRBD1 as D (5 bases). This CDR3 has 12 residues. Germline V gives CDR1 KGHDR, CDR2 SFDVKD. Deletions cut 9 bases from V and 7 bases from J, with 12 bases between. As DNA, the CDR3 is TGTGCCACCTTGAGCAGGGCGAATGAGCAGTTCTTC. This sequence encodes CATLSRANEQFF.

CDR3 sequence reads: CASLYGTGGANYGYTF. The CDR3 nucleotides read TGTGCCAGCCTTTATGGGACAGGGGGCGCCAACTATGGCTACACCTTC. The rearrangement joins TRBV28 to TRBJ1-2; 12 bases line up with TRBD1. The germline V gene has CDR1 MDHEN and CDR2 SYDVKM. The CDR3 loop spans 16 amino acids. V gave up 8 bases and J gave up 2 bases; unmatched junction bases: 9.

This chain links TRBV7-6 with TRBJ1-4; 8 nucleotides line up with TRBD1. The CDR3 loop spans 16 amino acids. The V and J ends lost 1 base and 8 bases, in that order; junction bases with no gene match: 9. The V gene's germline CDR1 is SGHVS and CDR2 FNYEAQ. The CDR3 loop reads CASSLDFRGQGEKLFF. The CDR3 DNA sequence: TGTGCCAGCAGCTTAGACTTCAGGGGGCAAGGGGAAAAACTGTTTTTT.

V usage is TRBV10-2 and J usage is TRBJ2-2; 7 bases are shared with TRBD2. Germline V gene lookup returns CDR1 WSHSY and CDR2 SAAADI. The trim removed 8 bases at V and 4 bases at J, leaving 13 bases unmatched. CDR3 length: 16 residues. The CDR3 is CASVGGVPAVTGELFF. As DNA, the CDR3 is TGCGCCAGCGTGGGGGGGGTCCCCGCGGTCACCGGGGAGCTGTTTTTT.

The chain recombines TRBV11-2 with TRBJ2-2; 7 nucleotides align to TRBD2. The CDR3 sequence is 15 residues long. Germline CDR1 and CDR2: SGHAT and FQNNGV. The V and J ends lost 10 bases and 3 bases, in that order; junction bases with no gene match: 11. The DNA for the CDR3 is TGTGCCACTACCCCTCGCGGGGGAGACACCGGGGAGCTGTTTTTT. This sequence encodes CATTPRGGDTGELFF.

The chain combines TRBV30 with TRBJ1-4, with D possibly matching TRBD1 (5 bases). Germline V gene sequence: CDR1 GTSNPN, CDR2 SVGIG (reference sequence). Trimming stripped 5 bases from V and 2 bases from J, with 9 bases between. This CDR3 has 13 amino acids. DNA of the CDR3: TGTGCCTGGGCACAGGTGACTAATGAAAAACTGTTTTTT. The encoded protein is CAWAQVTNEKLFF.

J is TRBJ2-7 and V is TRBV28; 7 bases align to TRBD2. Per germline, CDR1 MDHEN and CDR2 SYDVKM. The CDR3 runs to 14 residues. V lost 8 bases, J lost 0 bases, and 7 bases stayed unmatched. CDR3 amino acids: CASLKAGPSYEQYF. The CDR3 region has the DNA TGTGCCAGCTTAAAAGCGGGACCCTCCTACGAGCAGTACTTC.

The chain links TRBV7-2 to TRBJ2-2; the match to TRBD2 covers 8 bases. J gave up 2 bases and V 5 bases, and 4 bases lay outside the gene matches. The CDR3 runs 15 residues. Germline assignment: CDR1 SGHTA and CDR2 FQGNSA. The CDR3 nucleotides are TGTGCCAGCAGCCGGGGGGGCCTAAACACCGGGGAGCTGTTTTTT. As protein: CASSRGGLNTGELFF.

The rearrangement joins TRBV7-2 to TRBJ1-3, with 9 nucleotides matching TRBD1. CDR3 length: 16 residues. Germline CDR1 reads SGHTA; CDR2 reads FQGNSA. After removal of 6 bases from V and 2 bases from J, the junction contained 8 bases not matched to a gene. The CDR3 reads CASSPWTGEAGNTIYF. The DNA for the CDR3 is TGTGCCAGCAGTCCTTGGACAGGGGAGGCTGGAAACACCATATATTTT.

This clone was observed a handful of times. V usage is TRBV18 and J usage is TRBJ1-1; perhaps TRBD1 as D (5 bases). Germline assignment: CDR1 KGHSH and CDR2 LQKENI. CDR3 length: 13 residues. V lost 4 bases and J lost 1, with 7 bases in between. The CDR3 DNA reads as TGTGCCAGCTCACAGGGGCCGAACACTGAAGCTTTCTTT. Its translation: CASSQGPNTEAFF.

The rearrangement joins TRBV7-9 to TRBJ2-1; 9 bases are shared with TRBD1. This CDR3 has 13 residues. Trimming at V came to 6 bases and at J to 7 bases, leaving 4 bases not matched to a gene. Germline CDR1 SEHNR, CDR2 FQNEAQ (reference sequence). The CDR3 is CASSGDRGNEQFF. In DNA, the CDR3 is TGTGCCAGCAGTGGCGACAGGGGGAATGAGCAGTTCTTC.

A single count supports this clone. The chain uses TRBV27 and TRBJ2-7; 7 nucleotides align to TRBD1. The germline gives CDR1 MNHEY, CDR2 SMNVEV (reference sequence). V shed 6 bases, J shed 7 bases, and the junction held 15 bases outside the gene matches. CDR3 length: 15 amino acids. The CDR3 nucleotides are TGTGCCAGCAGCAACGACAGGGTGCCTTTGTGGGAGCAGTACTTC. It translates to CASSNDRVPLWEQYF.

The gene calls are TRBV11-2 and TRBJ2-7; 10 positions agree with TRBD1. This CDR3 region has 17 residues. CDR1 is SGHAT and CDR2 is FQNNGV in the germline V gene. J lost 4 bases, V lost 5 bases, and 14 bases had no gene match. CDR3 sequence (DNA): TGTGCCAGCAGCCCTAGTGGACAGGGGGTCCTTTCTTACGAGCAGTACTTC. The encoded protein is CASSPSGQGVLSYEQYF. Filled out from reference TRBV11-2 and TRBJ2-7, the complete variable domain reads EAGVAQSPRYKIIEKRQSVAFWCNPISGHATLYWYQQILGQGPKLLIQFQNNGVVDDSQLPKDRFSAERLKGVDSTLKIQPAKLEDSAVYLCASSPSGQGVLSYEQYFGPGTRLTVT.

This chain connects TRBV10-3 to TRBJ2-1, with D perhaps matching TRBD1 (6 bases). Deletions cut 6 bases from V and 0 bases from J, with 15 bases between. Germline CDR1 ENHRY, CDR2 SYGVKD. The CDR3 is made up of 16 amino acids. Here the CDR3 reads CAISKETGDSYNEQFF. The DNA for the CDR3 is TGTGCCATCAGCAAGGAGACAGGAGACTCCTACAATGAGCAGTTCTTC.

CDR3 residues: CASSADPGQTLRGYTF. Written as DNA, the CDR3 is TGTGCCAGCAGCGCAGATCCGGGACAGACTCTTCGAGGCTACACCTTC. The genes are TRBV7-2 and TRBJ1-2; 7 bases agree with TRBD1. Germline CDR1 SGHTA, CDR2 FQGNSA. The length of the CDR3 is 16 residues. J was trimmed by 8 bases and V by 5 bases; bases with no gene match: 17.

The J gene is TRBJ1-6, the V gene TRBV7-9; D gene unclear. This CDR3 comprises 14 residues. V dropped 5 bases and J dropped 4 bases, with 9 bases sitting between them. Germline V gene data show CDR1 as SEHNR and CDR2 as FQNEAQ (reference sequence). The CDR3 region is CASSPPIYNSPLHF. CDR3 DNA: TGTGCCAGCAGCCCCCCCATTTATAATTCACCCCTCCACTTT.

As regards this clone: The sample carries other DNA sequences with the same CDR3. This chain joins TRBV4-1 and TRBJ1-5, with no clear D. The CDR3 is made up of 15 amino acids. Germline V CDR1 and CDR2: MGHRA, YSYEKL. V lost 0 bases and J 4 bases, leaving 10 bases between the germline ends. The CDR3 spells CASSQDSVSNQPQHF. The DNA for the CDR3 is TGCGCCAGCAGCCAAGATAGTGTAAGTAATCAGCCCCAGCATTTT.

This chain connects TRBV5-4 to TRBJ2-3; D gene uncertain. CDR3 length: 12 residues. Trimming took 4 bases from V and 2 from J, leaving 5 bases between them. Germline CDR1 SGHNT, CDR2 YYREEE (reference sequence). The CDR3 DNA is TGTGCCAGCAGCCTTATCACAGATACGCAGTATTTT. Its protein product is CASSLITDTQYF. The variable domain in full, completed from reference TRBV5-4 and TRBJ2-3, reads ETGVTQSPTHLIKTRGQQVTLRCSSQSGHNTVSWYQQALGQGPQFIFQYYREEENGRGNFPPRFSGLQFPNYSSELNVNALELDDSALYLCASSLITDTQYFGPGTRLTVL.